These T cell receptor beta chains were read from a single sample in a study of T cell changes during pregnancy in multiple sclerosis. Using immunoSEQ multiplex PCR, the repertoire was profiled, and TCRdb retains in-frame clones only, with some absent. The data hold more than 40,000 clones, with almost 95% observed a single time. Specimen: CD4+ T cells from peripheral blood mononuclear cells, collected in the third trimester of pregnancy. These receptors came from a female donor with multiple sclerosis, enrolled in a pregnancy study. CDR3s include the opening cysteine and the closing phenylalanine or tryptophan.

v_call	j_call	cdr3_aa
TRBV4-1	TRBJ2-7	CASSHLGRVYEQYF
TRBV7-2	TRBJ2-7	CASSLGRSYEQYF
TRBV6-4	TRBJ2-5	CASSDPTSGIQETQYF
TRBV9	TRBJ2-7	CASTPAEGLNYEQYF
TRBV6-5	TRBJ1-1	CASRRSWTGQPEAFF
TRBV15	TRBJ2-3	CATSRGVLTDTQYF
TRBV11-2	TRBJ1-2	CASTPGGHGYTF
TRBV13	TRBJ2-2	CASSHRTLTGELFF
TRBV28	TRBJ2-2	CASSLISGMNTGELFF
TRBV19	TRBJ2-1	CASSMDRGRENEQFF
TRBV4-3	TRBJ2-1	CASSQDHTRYNEQFF
TRBV7-9	TRBJ2-4	CASSSGLTKNIQYF
TRBV7-2	TRBJ2-5	CASSSLAGAVVETQYF
TRBV10-2	TRBJ2-7	CASSGLHTGQYF
TRBV7-9	TRBJ1-1	CASSLARQVIMNTEAFF